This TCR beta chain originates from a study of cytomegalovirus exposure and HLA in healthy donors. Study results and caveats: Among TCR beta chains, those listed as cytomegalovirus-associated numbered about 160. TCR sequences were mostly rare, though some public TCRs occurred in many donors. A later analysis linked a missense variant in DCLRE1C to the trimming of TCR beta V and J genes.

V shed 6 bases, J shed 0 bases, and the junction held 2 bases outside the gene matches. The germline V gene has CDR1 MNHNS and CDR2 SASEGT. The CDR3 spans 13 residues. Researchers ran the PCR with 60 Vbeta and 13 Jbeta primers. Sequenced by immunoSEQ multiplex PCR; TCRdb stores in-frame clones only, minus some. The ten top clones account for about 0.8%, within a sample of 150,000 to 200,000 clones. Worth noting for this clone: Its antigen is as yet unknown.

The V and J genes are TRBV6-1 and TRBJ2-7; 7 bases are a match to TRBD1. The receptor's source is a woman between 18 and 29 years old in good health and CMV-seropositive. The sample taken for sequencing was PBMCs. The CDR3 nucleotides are TGTGCCAGCAGGACAGGGAGCTCCTACGAGCAGTACTTC. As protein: CASRTGSSYEQYF.